The 6 T cell receptor beta chains reported below all come from one sample, sequenced in a study of T cell repertoires in cytomegalovirus infection. No cognate antigen is known for these TCRs. TCRdb called the reads again in MiXCR, with one record for every CDR3 protein. This sample yields under 95,000 distinct CDR3 sequences, of which about half are seen a single time; approximately 93% belongs to the top ten. Specimen: CD8+ T cells from cultured PBMCs, collected from culture after CMV antigen stimulation. These receptors were collected from a human donor in good health (CMV status not recorded). Some clones in this sample may be carry-over from other donors' samples.

The chain has TRBV5-4 and TRBJ2-3, with D tentatively TRBD1 or TRBD2 (5 bases each). Trimming cost V 3 bases and J 0 bases, with 8 bases left between them. From germline, CDR1 is SGHNT and CDR2 YYREEE (reference sequence). The length of the CDR3 is 14 residues. The DNA of the CDR3 is TGTGCCAGCAGCTCGTGGGACAGCACAGATACGCAGTATTTT. Translating gives CASSSWDSTDTQYF. The full variable domain, its missing parts supplied by reference TRBV5-4 and TRBJ2-3, is ETGVTQSPTHLIKTRGQQVTLRCSSQSGHNTVSWYQQALGQGPQFIFQYYREEENGRGNFPPRFSGLQFPNYSSELNVNALELDDSALYLCASSSWDSTDTQYFGPGTRLTVL.

This clonotype was observed a handful of times. The rearrangement joins TRBV7-3 to TRBJ2-1, with 9 nucleotides matching TRBD1. The CDR3 runs 15 residues. Per germline, CDR1 SGHTA and CDR2 FQGTGA. J lost 10 bases, V lost 4 bases, and 11 bases had no gene match. This CDR3 is CASSSPDRGSEEQFF. CDR3 in DNA: TGTGCCAGCAGCTCCCCCGACAGGGGGTCAGAGGAGCAGTTCTTC. Drawing the rest from reference TRBV7-3 and TRBJ2-1, the complete variable domain is GAGVSQTPSNKVTEKGKYVELRCDPISGHTALYWYRQSLGQGPEFLIYFQGTGAADDSGLPNDRFFAVRPEGSVSTLKIQRTERGDSAVYLCASSSPDRGSEEQFFGPGTRLTVL.

This chain uses TRBV12-3 or TRBV12-4 with TRBJ2-7; D gene uncertain. Trimming removed 6 bases from V and 3 bases from J, with 9 bases in between. The CDR3 totals 12 residues. CDR3 residues: CASSGQYYEQYF. In nucleotides, the CDR3 is TGTGCCAGCAGCGGTCAGTACTACGAGCAGTACTTC.

The chain is built from TRBV7-6 and TRBJ2-7, with D hard to call. The CDR3 consists of 13 residues. Trimming shortened V by 4 bases and J by 0 bases, and 7 bases separated the two germline ends. Per the germline V gene, CDR1 is SGHVS and CDR2 is FNYEAQ. The CDR3: CASSSPHSYEQYF. The DNA of the CDR3 is TGTGCCAGCAGCTCCCCGCACTCCTACGAGCAGTACTTC.

This sequence joins TRBV27 and TRBJ2-5, with D uncertain. Germline loops: CDR1 MNHEY, CDR2 SMNVEV (reference sequence). V lost 7 bases and J 7 bases, leaving 19 bases between the germline ends. There are 14 residues in the CDR3. The CDR3, as DNA: TGTGCCAGCAAGAAGGGCGGTGGTTGGGGGACCCAGTACTTC. Residues: CASKKGGGWGTQYF.

The V call is TRBV28, the J call TRBJ1-1, with 7 bases fitting TRBD1. Germline CDR1 is MDHEN and CDR2 is SYDVKM. The CDR3 covers 17 residues. J gave up 3 bases and V 6 bases, and 16 bases lay outside the gene matches. The CDR3 DNA follows: TGTGCCAGCAGCCACGGGGAGGGGGCGGATGGGGACACTGAAGCTTTCTTT. Protein: CASSHGEGADGDTEAFF.